Each of the 3 T cell receptor beta chains below was sequenced from the same sample in a study of beta chain features in type 1 diabetes. Findings and caveats of the study: For Type 1 diabetes patients, all four CD4+ subsets carried TCRB CDR3s that were moderately but significantly shorter.

No antigen is known for these receptors. Sequencing targeted expressed TCRB transcripts, as all isolated RNA had been reverse transcribed. The assay was immunoSEQ multiplex PCR, and TCRdb's table has in-frame clones only and misses some. The profile covers 200,000 to 300,000 clones, with approximately 13% appearing a single time and 0.015% to 0.02% taken by the ten largest. The sequenced material came from naive CD4+ T cells from blood. The source is a man younger than 40 with type 1 diabetes.

This clone was seen a handful of times. V and J are TRBV9 and TRBJ1-5; 8 nucleotides agree with TRBD1. The germline CDR1 and CDR2 sequences are SGDLS and YYNGEE. The CDR3 spans 15 residues. V lost 3 bases, J lost 0 bases, and 2 bases stayed unmatched. The CDR3 loop is CASSATGASNQPQHF. CDR3 coding DNA: TGTGCCAGCAGCGCGACAGGGGCTAGCAATCAGCCCCAGCATTTT. The variable domain in full, with the rest retrieved from reference TRBV9 and TRBJ1-5, is DSGVTQTPKHLITATGQRVTLRCSPRSGDLSVYWYQQSLDQGLQFLIQYYNGEERAKGNILERFSAQQFPDLHSELNLSSLELGDSALYFCASSATGASNQPQHFGDGTRLSIL.

Worth noting for this clone: This sample also contains other DNA sequences that code for the same CDR3. The V call is TRBV5-1, the J call TRBJ2-2; TRBD1 is a possible D gene (6 bases). In germline, CDR1 is SGHRS, CDR2 YFSETQ. The V end lost 0 bases, the J end lost 3 bases, and 12 bases lay between the germline ends. CDR3 length equals 16 residues. The CDR3, as DNA: TGCGCCAGCAGCTTGGGTCCGGCAGGGGACACCGGGGAGCTGTTTTTT. This translates into CASSLGPAGDTGELFF.

This clone was counted a few times. The same CDR3 can be traced to other DNA sequences in this sample. The chain carries TRBV7-2 and TRBJ2-5; D not certain. There are 11 residues in the CDR3. Germline values: CDR1 SGHTA, CDR2 FQGNSA. V was pared by 4 bases and J by 2 bases, with 2 bases between. For the CDR3, the DNA is TGTGCCAGCAGCTCGCAAGAGACCCAGTACTTC. Translated, it gives CASSSQETQYF.